These 16 T cell receptor beta chains were all obtained from the same sample, sequenced in a study of blood T cell repertoires in COVID-19. Assay used: immunoSEQ multiplex PCR; TCRdb lists only in-frame clones, some missing. The data contain 150,000 or so clones, about 90% of them singletons. Specimen: PBMCs or T cells enriched from blood (not recorded which). The receptors derive from a human donor with acute COVID-19. The donor label of this sample is uncertain.

The rearrangement joins TRBV7-8 to TRBJ1-5; weak D call: TRBD1 (5 bases). Germline V gene data show CDR1 as SGHVS and CDR2 as FQNEAQ. The V and J ends lost 3 bases and 2 bases respectively, with 14 bases between them. The CDR3 runs 16 residues. CDR3 region: CASSFGRVLRNQPQHF. The CDR3 DNA reads as TGTGCCAGCAGCTTCGGCAGGGTCCTACGCAATCAGCCCCAGCATTTT. The full variable domain, with the rest looked up from reference TRBV7-8 and TRBJ1-5, is GAGVSQSPRYKVAKRGQDVALRCDPISGHVSLFWYQQALGQGPEFLTYFQNEAQLDKSGLPSDRFFAERPEGSVSTLKIQRTQQEDSAVYLCASSFGRVLRNQPQHFGDGTRLSIL.

The rearrangement uses TRBV6-4 and TRBJ1-2; D unresolved. The CDR3 extends over 13 amino acids. V was trimmed by 2 bases and J by 6 bases, leaving 10 bases between them. Germline V gene data show CDR1 as MRHNA and CDR2 as SNTAGT. CDR3: CASSDRFADGYTF. For the CDR3, the DNA is TGTGCCAGCAGTGACAGGTTCGCGGATGGCTACACCTTC.

The chain recombines TRBV5-1 with TRBJ2-7; D uncertain. This CDR3 spans 13 amino acids. In germline, CDR1 is SGHRS, CDR2 YFSETQ. V was shortened by 1 base and J by 0 bases, with 5 bases between the two germline ends. The CDR3 DNA reads TGCGCCAGCAGCTTGTACAGCTCCTACGAGCAGTACTTC. This encodes CASSLYSSYEQYF.

Written as DNA, the CDR3 is TGTGCCATCAGTGAGTCGAGTGGGGGCAACTGGCGTGAGAATGAGCAGTTCTTC. This sequence encodes CAISESSGGNWRENEQFF. The chain recombines TRBV10-3 with TRBJ2-1; the D gene is possibly TRBD1 (6 bases). The CDR3 is 18 amino acids. Trimming pared 0 bases from V and 7 bases from J, leaving 22 bases between. Per the germline V gene, CDR1 is ENHRY and CDR2 is SYGVKD.

This clone was recorded once. This sequence joins TRBV18 and TRBJ1-4; D is unclear. The CDR3 is 15 residues long. The germline CDR1 and CDR2 sequences are KGHSH and LQKENI. V was trimmed by 3 bases and J by 1 base, leaving 9 bases between them. The CDR3 bases are TGTGCCAGCTCACCGAACGGTGTAACTAATGAAAAACTGTTTTTT. Amino acid sequence: CASSPNGVTNEKLFF.

This chain links TRBV6-5 with TRBJ1-2; no clear D gene. Germline-derived CDR1 and CDR2 are MNHEY and SVGAGI. Trimming removed 11 bases from V and 2 bases from J, with 15 bases in between. This CDR3 region has 13 residues. In DNA form, the CDR3 reads TGTGCCTGTCTCCACGGCGGAAACTATGGCTACACCTTC. It specifies CACLHGGNYGYTF.

The gene calls are TRBV20-1 and TRBJ2-5, with D tentatively TRBD2 (5 bases). With 3 bases removed from V and 3 bases from J, the gap between germline ends came to 8 bases. This CDR3 spans 12 amino acids. Germline V CDR1 and CDR2: DFQATT, SNEGSKA (reference sequence). CDR3 DNA sequence: TGCAGTGCTAGTATCGGGGAAGAGACCCAGTACTTC. Protein: CSASIGEETQYF.

The rearrangement links TRBV4-1 to TRBJ2-7; D perhaps matches TRBD2 (6 bases). CDR3 length: 16 residues. Germline CDR1 reads MGHRA; CDR2 reads YSYEKL. The V end lost 1 base, the J end lost 7 bases, and 20 bases lay between the germline ends. The CDR3 loop is CASSQGRARRGGEQYF. The CDR3 DNA sequence: TGCGCCAGCAGCCAAGGCCGAGCACGGAGGGGTGGGGAGCAGTACTTC.

The rearrangement uses TRBV5-4 and TRBJ2-1; 10 bases match TRBD2. The V segment lost 0 bases and the J segment 3 bases; nucleotides outside the gene matches: 0. From germline, CDR1 is SGHNT and CDR2 YYREEE (reference sequence). The CDR3 covers 15 residues. CDR3 loop: CASSLGLAGYNEQFF. CDR3 coding DNA: TGTGCCAGCAGCTTGGGACTAGCGGGCTACAATGAGCAGTTCTTC.

The chain recombines TRBV6-5 with TRBJ1-2; a weak D match, TRBD1 (6 bases). This CDR3 is 15 amino acids long. Trimming stripped 6 bases from V and 0 bases from J, with 14 bases between. Germline CDR1 is MNHEY and CDR2 is SVGAGI. CDR3: CASRRDKGANYGYTF. DNA for the CDR3: TGTGCCAGCAGGAGGGACAAGGGAGCTAACTATGGCTACACCTTC.

This chain links TRBV12-5 with TRBJ2-1; 9 bases align to TRBD2. The ends lost 5 bases at V and 8 bases at J; junction bases unmatched: 10. This CDR3 contains 15 residues. CDR1 and CDR2 from the germline V gene are LGHNT and FRNRAP. CDR3 nucleotide sequence: TGTGCTAGTGGTACGGCCGGGACTAGCAGCCATGAGCAGTTCTTC. The encoded protein is CASGTAGTSSHEQFF.

Note on this clone: Other DNA sequences in the same sample also yield this CDR3. The gene calls are TRBV7-9 and TRBJ1-6; 8 bases match TRBD1. Trimming took 4 bases from V and 8 from J; bases not matched to a gene: 4. The CDR3 consists of 14 residues. In germline, CDR1 is SEHNR, CDR2 FQNEAQ (reference sequence). In DNA form, the CDR3 reads TGTGCCAGCAGCTCCGGGACAGGCGATTCACCCCTCCACTTT. Encoded protein: CASSSGTGDSPLHF.

This clone was detected a few times. The genes are TRBV19 and TRBJ1-5; D ambiguous. The CDR3 contains 13 residues. V lost 9 bases and J 3 bases, leaving 12 bases between the germline ends. The germline gives CDR1 LNHDA, CDR2 SQIVND (reference sequence). CDR3 sequence: CASAPRYNQPQHF. DNA for the CDR3: TGTGCCAGCGCCCCGAGATACAATCAGCCCCAGCATTTT. Supplemented by reference TRBV19 and TRBJ1-5, the full variable domain reads DGGITQSPKYLFRKEGQNVTLSCEQNLNHDAMYWYRQDPGQGLRLIYYSQIVNDFQKGDIAEGYSVSREKKESFPLTVTSAQKNPTAFYLCASAPRYNQPQHFGDGTRLSIL.

The chain links TRBV11-2 to TRBJ2-3; D is unresolved. The V and J ends lost 5 bases and 8 bases respectively, with 8 bases between them. CDR1 and CDR2 from the germline V gene are SGHAT and FQNNGV. The CDR3 length is 11 residues. CDR3 DNA: TGTGCCAGCAGCACAGTAGGTACGCAGTATTTT. Translation: CASSTVGTQYF.

The chain couples TRBV10-3 to TRBJ1-1; no reliable D call. This CDR3 comprises 13 residues. Per germline, CDR1 ENHRY and CDR2 SYGVKD. V was clipped by 8 bases and J by 3 bases, with 13 bases between them. The CDR3 region has the DNA TGTGCCATCCGGTACACGGAGGACACTGAAGCTTTCTTT. This translates into CAIRYTEDTEAFF.

The chain links TRBV3-1 (or the pseudogene TRBV3-2) to TRBJ1-1, with D unclear. CDR1 LGHDT and CDR2 YNNKEL come from the germline V gene (reference sequence). The CDR3 has 17 residues. The germline V and J ends were trimmed by 1 base and 0 bases, with 15 bases remaining between them. CDR3 amino acids: CASSQVDRVSMNTEAFF. Written as DNA, the CDR3 is TGTGCCAGCAGCCAAGTGGATCGGGTTTCCATGAACACTGAAGCTTTCTTT.